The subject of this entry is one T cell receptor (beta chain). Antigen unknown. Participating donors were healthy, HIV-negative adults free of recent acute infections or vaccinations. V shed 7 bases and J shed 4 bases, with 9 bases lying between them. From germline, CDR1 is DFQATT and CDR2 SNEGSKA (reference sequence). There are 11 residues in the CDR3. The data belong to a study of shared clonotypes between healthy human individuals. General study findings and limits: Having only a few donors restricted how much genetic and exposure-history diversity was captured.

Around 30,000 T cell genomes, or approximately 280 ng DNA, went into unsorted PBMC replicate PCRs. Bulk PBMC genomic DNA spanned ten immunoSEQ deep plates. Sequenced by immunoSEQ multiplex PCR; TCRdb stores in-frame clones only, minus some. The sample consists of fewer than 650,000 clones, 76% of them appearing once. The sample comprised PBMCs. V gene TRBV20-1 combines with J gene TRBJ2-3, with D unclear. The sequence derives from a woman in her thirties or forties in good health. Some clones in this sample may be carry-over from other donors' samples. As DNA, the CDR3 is TGCAGTGGCCTGGTGTCAGATACGCAGTATTTT. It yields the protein CSGLVSDTQYF.